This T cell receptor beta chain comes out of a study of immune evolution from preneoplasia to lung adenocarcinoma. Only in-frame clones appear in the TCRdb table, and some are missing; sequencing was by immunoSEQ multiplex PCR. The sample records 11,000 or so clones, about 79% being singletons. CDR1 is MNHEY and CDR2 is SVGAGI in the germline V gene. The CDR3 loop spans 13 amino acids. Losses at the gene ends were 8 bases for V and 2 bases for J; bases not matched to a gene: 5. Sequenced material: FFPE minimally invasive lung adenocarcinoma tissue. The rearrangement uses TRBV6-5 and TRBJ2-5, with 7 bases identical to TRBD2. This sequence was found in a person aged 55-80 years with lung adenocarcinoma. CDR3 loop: CASATSNQETQYF. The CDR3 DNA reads TGTGCCAGCGCGACTAGCAATCAAGAGACCCAGTACTTC.